This T cell receptor beta chain was sequenced for a study of T cells in localized non-small cell lung cancer. Only in-frame clones appear in the TCRdb table, and some are missing; sequencing was by immunoSEQ multiplex PCR. In the table there are roughly 48,000 clones, around 77% of which are singletons. The V gene lost 4 bases and the J gene lost 10 bases, with 20 bases spanning the gap. This CDR3 is built from 15 residues. Germline values: CDR1 MGHRA, CDR2 YSYEKL. This clonotype was sampled from a man aged 40 to 69 with stage I squamous cell lung carcinoma. The sample here was peripheral blood, taken before any cancer treatment. The V gene is TRBV4-1, the J gene TRBJ2-1; perhaps TRBD2 as D (5 bases). CDR3 nucleotides: TGCGCCAGCAGCCGAGGGTGGGGAATGGACGACGAGCAGTTCTTC. The encoded protein is CASSRGWGMDDEQFF.